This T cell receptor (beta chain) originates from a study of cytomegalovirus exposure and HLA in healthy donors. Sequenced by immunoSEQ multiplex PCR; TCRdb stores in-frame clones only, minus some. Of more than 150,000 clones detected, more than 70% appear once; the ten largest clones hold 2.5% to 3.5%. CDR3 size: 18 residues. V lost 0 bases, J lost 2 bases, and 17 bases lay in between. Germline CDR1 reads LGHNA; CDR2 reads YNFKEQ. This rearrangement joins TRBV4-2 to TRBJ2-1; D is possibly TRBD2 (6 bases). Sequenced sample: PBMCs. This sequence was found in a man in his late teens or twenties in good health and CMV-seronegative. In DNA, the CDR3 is TGTGCCAGCAGCCAAGATCATAATGCGGGATTTGCCTACAATGAGCAGTTCTTC. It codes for CASSQDHNAGFAYNEQFF.